These 18 T cell receptor beta chains originate from one sample sequenced in a study of T cells in narcolepsy. Data came from immunoSEQ multiplex PCR; TCRdb stores just in-frame clones and leaves some out. This sample carries more than 10,000 clones, more than 65% of them seen once, and the ten largest clones take under 25%. Sequenced sample: CD45RA- memory CD8+ T cells from PBMCs. These receptors all come from a human donor with narcolepsy.

In DNA form, the CDR3 reads TGCGCCAGCAGCCTAGGGACTAGCGGGAGTACCTACGAGCAGTACTTC. It translates to CASSLGTSGSTYEQYF. The chain links TRBV4-3 to TRBJ2-7, with 14 bases lining up with TRBD2. CDR1 and CDR2 from the germline V gene are LGHNA and YSLEER. The CDR3 consists of 16 residues. With V trimmed by 4 bases and J by 2 bases, 4 bases remained unmatched.

The chain has TRBV27 and TRBJ2-1; 9 bases match TRBD1. There are 15 residues in the CDR3. The germline V gene encodes CDR1 MNHEY and CDR2 SMNVEV (reference sequence). J gave up 3 bases and V 5 bases, and 5 bases lay outside the gene matches. The CDR3 loop reads CASSLGTGFYNEQFF. The CDR3 region has the DNA TGTGCCAGCAGTCTGGGGACAGGGTTCTACAATGAGCAGTTCTTC.

The rearrangement links TRBV7-6 to TRBJ2-7; D is unresolved. CDR1 and CDR2 (germline): SGHVS, FNYEAQ. The V and J ends lost 2 bases and 5 bases respectively, with 13 bases between them. This CDR3 has 14 residues. The CDR3 here is CASSLNFLFHEQYF. In DNA form, the CDR3 reads TGTGCCAGCAGCTTAAACTTTCTGTTCCACGAGCAGTACTTC.

This CDR3 is CASSGGQGWDGYTF. CDR3 sequence (DNA): TGTGCCAGCAGTGGCGGACAGGGCTGGGATGGCTACACCTTC. The chain combines TRBV6-1 with TRBJ1-2, with 8 bases identical to TRBD1. Germline V gives CDR1 MNHNS, CDR2 SASEGT. The CDR3 extends over 14 amino acids. V trimming: 4 bases; J trimming: 6 bases; junction bases outside the gene matches: 7.

The J gene is TRBJ2-3, the V gene TRBV2; 7 bases fit TRBD2. Germline V gene sequence: CDR1 SNHLY, CDR2 FYNNEI. Trimming at V came to 4 bases and at J to 2 bases, leaving 9 bases not matched to a gene. The CDR3 runs 16 residues. The CDR3 nucleotides read TGTGCCAGCAGTGGAACTAGCGACCCGATCACAGATACGCAGTATTTT. Translating it yields CASSGTSDPITDTQYF.

J is TRBJ2-7 and V is TRBV4-3; D is unclear. V lost 0 bases and J 1 base, leaving 10 bases between the germline ends. This CDR3 spans 15 amino acids. Germline V gene lookup returns CDR1 LGHNA and CDR2 YSLEER. CDR3 amino acids: CASSQDNGPSYEQYF. The CDR3 nucleotides read TGCGCCAGCAGCCAAGATAATGGGCCTTCCTACGAGCAGTACTTC.

The J gene is TRBJ1-1, the V gene TRBV6-1; D may be TRBD1 (5 bases). The germline V and J ends were trimmed by 2 bases and 1 base, with 8 bases remaining between them. Germline V lookup: CDR1 MNHNS, CDR2 SASEGT. The CDR3 sequence is 14 residues long. The CDR3 is CASSERGENTEAFF. DNA of the CDR3: TGTGCCAGCAGTGAACGAGGGGAGAACACTGAAGCTTTCTTT.

This chain uses TRBV7-9 with TRBJ2-3; 7 bases are a match to TRBD1. J lost 10 bases, V lost 4 bases, and 11 bases had no gene match. CDR1 is SEHNR and CDR2 is FQNEAQ in the germline V gene (reference sequence). The CDR3 extends over 14 amino acids. CDR3 protein: CASSSPTGTDAQYF. CDR3 DNA sequence: TGTGCCAGCAGCTCCCCGACAGGGACGGACGCGCAGTATTTT.

This clone was observed a handful of times. The chain is built from TRBV6-1 and TRBJ1-6, with D possibly matching TRBD1 (5 bases). Germline CDR1 and CDR2: MNHNS and SASEGT. With 3 bases removed from V and 7 bases from J, the gap between germline ends came to 10 bases. This CDR3 contains 14 residues. CDR3: CASSDLGGNSPLHF. As DNA, the CDR3 is TGTGCCAGCAGTGATTTGGGGGGGAATTCACCCCTCCACTTT.

This clone is medium-sized by share. This chain uses TRBV6-5 with TRBJ2-7; 10 bases fit TRBD2. Germline CDR1 MNHEY, CDR2 SVGAGI. V was clipped by 5 bases and J by 0 bases; unmatched bases: 4. The CDR3 covers 15 residues. This chain's CDR3 is CASSSLAGVSYEQYF. The DNA for the CDR3 is TGTGCCAGCAGTAGCCTAGCGGGGGTCTCCTACGAGCAGTACTTC.

The chain uses TRBV28 and TRBJ2-7; 9 nucleotides agree with TRBD1. This CDR3 contains 15 residues. The V gene end was trimmed by 6 bases and the J gene end by 4 bases; junction bases not matched to a gene: 10. Germline V CDR1 and CDR2: MDHEN, SYDVKM. CDR3 nucleotide sequence: TGTGCCAGCAGCCCTACAGGGGGCATGAGGTACGAGCAGTACTTC. As protein: CASSPTGGMRYEQYF.

This chain uses TRBV4-2 with TRBJ2-7; 9 positions agree with TRBD2. From germline, CDR1 is LGHNA and CDR2 YNFKEQ. The length of the CDR3 is 16 residues. V shed 0 bases, J shed 3 bases, and the junction held 6 bases outside the gene matches. CDR3 coding DNA: TGTGCCAGCAGCCAAGATCTTGGAGCGGGAGGCTACGAGCAGTACTTC. Protein: CASSQDLGAGGYEQYF.

This clone has only a few counts. The junction differs from germline at one of its ends, possibly a read error. This sequence joins TRBV10-3 and TRBJ2-1; 10 bases fit TRBD2. This CDR3 region has 15 residues. Looked up from germline, CDR1 is ENHRY and CDR2 is SYGVKD. This CDR3 is CAISEYLAGDNEQFF. CDR3 coding DNA: TGTGCCATCAGTGAGTACCTAGCGGGAGACAACGAGCAGTTCTTC.

The V call is TRBV27, the J call TRBJ1-5; D is unclear. CDR1 MNHEY and CDR2 SMNVEV come from the germline V gene (reference sequence). V lost 0 bases and J lost 2, with 11 bases in between. This CDR3 is built from 16 residues. The CDR3 here is CASSLSGTGRNQPQHF. CDR3 DNA: TGTGCCAGCAGTTTATCCGGCACGGGTCGCAATCAGCCCCAGCATTTT.

This chain links TRBV4-1 with TRBJ1-4, with D maybe TRBD1 (6 bases). The CDR3 consists of 16 residues. V shed 1 base and J shed 3 bases, with 12 bases lying between them. Germline-derived CDR1 and CDR2 are MGHRA and YSYEKL. CDR3 nucleotide sequence: TGCGCCAGCAGCCAAGCCCGGGCAGGGGCTAATGAAAAACTGTTTTTT. Amino acid sequence: CASSQARAGANEKLFF.

The chain links TRBV4-3 to TRBJ2-7; 8 nucleotides match TRBD2. Germline V lookup: CDR1 LGHNA, CDR2 YSLEER. This CDR3 spans 15 amino acids. With V trimmed by 0 bases and J by 4 bases, 5 bases remained unmatched. In DNA, the CDR3 is TGCGCCAGCAGCCAAGAAGAGCGGGAGAGATACGAGCAGTACTTC. Translation: CASSQEERERYEQYF.

V usage is TRBV15 and J usage is TRBJ2-3; TRBD2 matches 10 bases. Trimming removed 1 base from V and 4 bases from J; junction bases left unmatched: 2. The V gene's germline CDR1 is LNHNV and CDR2 YYDKDF (reference sequence). The CDR3 consists of 15 residues. The chain's CDR3 is CATSRASGGSDTQYF. CDR3 in DNA: TGTGCCACCAGCAGAGCTAGCGGGGGATCAGATACGCAGTATTTT.

The rearrangement uses TRBV28 and TRBJ1-1; tentatively, D is TRBD1 (6 bases). V was trimmed by 4 bases and J by 4 bases, leaving 13 bases between them. The CDR3 spans 14 residues. Germline CDR1 MDHEN, CDR2 SYDVKM. The CDR3 reads CASSWVRGGTEAFF. The CDR3 DNA reads as TGTGCCAGCAGTTGGGTTAGGGGGGGCACTGAAGCTTTCTTT.